The 18 T cell receptor beta chains given below trace back to one sample, sequenced in a study of cytomegalovirus exposure and HLA in healthy donors. PCR amplification relied on 60 Vbeta primers (plus 13 Jbeta primers). The assay was immunoSEQ multiplex PCR, and TCRdb's table has in-frame clones only and misses some. The sample contains about 140,000 clones, 60% to 85% of which appear only once. The sample taken for sequencing was PBMCs. These receptors all come from a man aged 25 to 40 in good health and CMV-seronegative.

The genes are TRBV2 and TRBJ1-2, with TRBD1 matching over 8 bases. V shed 4 bases, J shed 2 bases, and the junction held 3 bases outside the gene matches. The CDR3 runs 14 residues. CDR1 is SNHLY, CDR2 FYNNEI, per germline. The CDR3, as DNA: TGTGCCAGCAGTGGTACAGGGGGAAACTATGGCTACACCTTC. Translated: CASSGTGGNYGYTF.

This clone occurred a few times. This chain links TRBV28 with TRBJ2-3, with 9 nucleotides matching TRBD2. The CDR3 is 14 residues long. J lost 5 bases, V lost 4 bases, and 4 bases had no gene match. Germline V gene data show CDR1 as MDHEN and CDR2 as SYDVKM. CDR3 coding DNA: TGTGCCAGCAGTTGGACTAGCGTCGGAGATACGCAGTATTTT. Translation: CASSWTSVGDTQYF. Filled out from reference TRBV28 and TRBJ2-3, the complete variable domain reads DVKVTQSSRYLVKRTGEKVFLECVQDMDHENMFWYRQDPGLGLRLIYFSYDVKMKEKGDIPEGYSVSREKKERFSLILESASTNQTSMYLCASSWTSVGDTQYFGPGTRLTVL.

This clone was seen a handful of times. The chain employs TRBV5-6 and TRBJ1-5; 7 bases fit TRBD1. In germline, CDR1 is SGHDT, CDR2 YYEEEE. The CDR3 loop spans 15 amino acids. The V and J ends lost 4 bases and 6 bases, in that order; junction bases with no gene match: 10. CDR3 coding DNA: TGTGCCAGCAGCCCCGGGACAGCCGGAGGTCAGCCCCAGCATTTT. Translated, it gives CASSPGTAGGQPQHF.

The chain employs TRBV9 and TRBJ2-3; 8 nucleotides line up with TRBD2. Germline CDR1 and CDR2: SGDLS and YYNGEE. The V segment lost 3 bases and the J segment 5 bases; nucleotides outside the gene matches: 11. The CDR3 length is 16 residues. In DNA, the CDR3 is TGTGCCAGCAGCGCCTATAGCGGGGAACTTGGAGATACGCAGTATTTT. This codes for CASSAYSGELGDTQYF.

This clone was observed once. V and J are TRBV10-3 and TRBJ2-7; 11 positions agree with TRBD1. The V and J ends lost 0 bases and 6 bases, in that order; junction bases with no gene match: 1. The CDR3 runs to 14 residues. Looked up from germline, CDR1 is ENHRY and CDR2 is SYGVKD. The CDR3 reads CAISESGTGGEQYF. The CDR3, as DNA: TGTGCCATCAGTGAGTCGGGGACAGGGGGCGAGCAGTACTTC.

The V gene is TRBV7-2, the J gene TRBJ1-6; D might be TRBD1 (5 bases). Per the germline V gene, CDR1 is SGHTA and CDR2 is FQGNSA. The CDR3 is made up of 12 amino acids. V was pared by 4 bases and J by 17 bases, with 15 bases between. CDR3 DNA sequence: TGTGCCAGCAGCTCGAGCGGGGCACGGTTCCACTTT. As protein: CASSSSGARFHF.

The chain uses TRBV6-1 and TRBJ2-3, with TRBD2 matching over 11 bases. The CDR3 is 14 residues long. Germline CDR1 MNHNS, CDR2 SASEGT. Losses at the gene ends were 9 bases for V and 3 bases for J; bases not matched to a gene: 5. The CDR3 is CASTGTSGTDTQYF. The CDR3 DNA follows: TGTGCCAGTACCGGGACTAGCGGAACAGATACGCAGTATTTT.

This chain connects TRBV2 to TRBJ1-5; 8 nucleotides match TRBD1. The CDR3 runs to 13 residues. Trimming took 6 bases from V and 6 from J; bases not matched to a gene: 4. The germline CDR1 and CDR2 sequences are SNHLY and FYNNEI. The CDR3 here is CASSGQGTQPQHF. The CDR3 region has the DNA TGTGCCAGCAGCGGACAGGGCACTCAGCCCCAGCATTTT.

The rearrangement uses TRBV7-2 and TRBJ2-7; no definite D call. Between the trimmed V and J ends, which lost 5 bases and 1 base, there was a span of 15 bases. The V gene's germline CDR1 is SGHTA and CDR2 FQGNSA. CDR3 length: 15 amino acids. The CDR3 region has the DNA TGTGCCAGCAGCGATCCCGTCGGCGGATCCTACGAGCAGTACTTC. Protein product: CASSDPVGGSYEQYF.

J is TRBJ2-1 and V is TRBV19, with D tentatively TRBD1 (7 bases). Germline lookup yields CDR1 LNHDA and CDR2 SQIVND (reference sequence). The CDR3 covers 15 residues. The ends were cut back, 3 bases at V and 6 bases at J, with 15 bases in the middle. CDR3 nucleotides: TGTGCCAGTAGTATCTCCAGGGGGGCCGGCAATGAGCAGTTCTTC. It yields the protein CASSISRGAGNEQFF.

The chain uses TRBV28 and TRBJ2-3; perhaps TRBD2 as D (7 bases). Germline V gene data show CDR1 as MDHEN and CDR2 as SYDVKM. The CDR3 runs 16 residues. V lost 6 bases, J lost 3 bases, and 19 bases lay in between. The CDR3 reads CASSPQGTGGTDTQYF. The DNA of the CDR3 is TGTGCCAGCAGCCCCCAGGGGACGGGAGGAACAGATACGCAGTATTTT.

V gene TRBV19 combines with J gene TRBJ2-3, with 13 bases matching TRBD2. J gave up 4 bases and V 4 bases, and 2 bases lay outside the gene matches. CDR3 size: 15 residues. Per the germline V gene, CDR1 is LNHDA and CDR2 is SQIVND (reference sequence). The DNA for the CDR3 is TGTGCCAGTAGTAGACTAGCGGGGGGTTCAGATACGCAGTATTTT. Protein sequence: CASSRLAGGSDTQYF.

This clone occurred once. The chain carries TRBV5-6 and TRBJ1-1; 9 bases match TRBD1. Germline V CDR1 and CDR2: SGHDT, YYEEEE. The length of the CDR3 is 17 residues. J gave up 1 base and V 2 bases, and 9 bases lay outside the gene matches. The CDR3 region is CASSFGQGWRGNTEAFF. Here the CDR3 DNA reads TGTGCCAGCAGCTTCGGACAGGGGTGGAGGGGGAACACTGAAGCTTTCTTT.

The chain recombines TRBV25-1 with TRBJ1-5; D unresolved. Per germline, CDR1 MGHDK and CDR2 SYGVNS. V gave up 4 bases and J gave up 5 bases, with 6 bases separating them. This CDR3 has 12 residues. In DNA form, the CDR3 reads TGTGCCAGCAGTGTCGAGGATCAGCCCCAGCATTTT. It yields the protein CASSVEDQPQHF.

This chain connects TRBV18 to TRBJ2-1; 8 bases agree with TRBD2. The CDR3 is 13 residues long. Germline V gives CDR1 KGHSH, CDR2 LQKENI. Trimming took 3 bases from V and 6 from J; bases not matched to a gene: 1. In DNA, the CDR3 is TGTGCCAGCTCACCCGGGACTAGCAATGAGCAGTTCTTC. Amino acid sequence: CASSPGTSNEQFF.

This clone was detected only a few times. This chain links TRBV4-2 with TRBJ2-1; TRBD2 agrees at 10 bases. Trimming cost V 1 base and J 9 bases; bases outside gene matches: 6. This CDR3 has 15 residues. The germline V gene encodes CDR1 LGHNA and CDR2 YNFKEQ. The CDR3 here is CASSQGGASGSEQFF. CDR3 DNA sequence: TGTGCCAGCAGCCAAGGCGGGGCTAGCGGGAGTGAGCAGTTCTTC.

J is TRBJ2-7 and V is TRBV30; a weak D match, TRBD2 (6 bases). Trimming cost V 3 bases and J 5 bases, with 20 bases left between them. Germline V CDR1 and CDR2: GTSNPN, SVGIG (reference sequence). The CDR3 covers 15 residues. CDR3 DNA: TGTGCCTGGAGAGCCGTTGCGGGACGCGGGGACGAGCAGTACTTC. This codes for CAWRAVAGRGDEQYF.

The rearrangement links TRBV2 to TRBJ1-6, with a possible D match to TRBD1 (5 bases). Germline assignment: CDR1 SNHLY and CDR2 FYNNEI. The CDR3 runs 13 residues. Trimming cost V 7 bases and J 11 bases, with 15 bases left between them. CDR3 DNA sequence: TGTGCCAGCATCGGCAGGGAGGGTCCACCCCTCCACTTT. This encodes CASIGREGPPLHF.